This T cell receptor beta chain is drawn from a study of Ad26.COV2.S vaccination and SARS-CoV-2 variants. TCRdb's table, derived via immunoSEQ multiplex PCR, lists solely in-frame clones and lacks some. The sample contains some 460,000 clones, roughly nine tenths of which appear only once. Treatment denoted: around 19 received Ad26.COV2.S at low or high dose, single or two shots; about 5 received placebo; per-sample allocation not given. The study sampled participants on day 63 after the first vaccine or placebo injection. Spike of the Wuhan-strain SARS-CoV-2 was expressed by an Ad26 vector, which formed the vaccine. Study-wide results and limits: Responses of spike-specific T cells (both CD8+ and CD4+) reportedly showed substantial breadth after vaccination.

As to this clone: Antigen specificity is unknown.

The receptor was isolated from a person between 18 and 65 years old who received the Ad26.COV2.S COVID-19 vaccine or a placebo. This material consisted of peripheral blood, taken in a trial of Ad26.COV2.S vaccine versus placebo.

CDR3 protein: CASSFDRTSGGELFF. CDR3 sequence (DNA): TGTGCCAGCAGTTTCGATAGGACTAGCGGGGGGGAGCTGTTTTTT. The chain links TRBV28 to TRBJ2-2; 11 bases match TRBD2. This CDR3 has 15 residues. V shed 3 bases and J 8 bases; nucleotides not matched to a gene: 5. Germline V gene lookup returns CDR1 MDHEN and CDR2 SYDVKM.